These 9 T cell receptor beta chains came from one sample sequenced in a study of OX40 agonist ivuxolimab in advanced cancers. Sequenced by immunoSEQ multiplex PCR; TCRdb stores in-frame clones only, minus some. Of 90,000 to 100,000 clones listed, around 85% were seen once; the top ten hold 3.5% to 4%. Here the sequenced sample was CD4+ or CD8+ T cells sorted from blood, taken in a trial of the OX40 agonist ivuxolimab. Receptors originate from an adult with an advanced solid tumor such as melanoma, head and neck, liver or kidney cancer.

The CDR3 nucleotides read TGTGCCAGCAGCATACTAGCGGGAGTTTTCACCGGGGAGCTGTTTTTT. Its translation: CASSILAGVFTGELFF. This sequence joins TRBV11-1 and TRBJ2-2; 11 positions agree with TRBD2. Germline V gene data show CDR1 as SGHAT and CDR2 as FQDESV (reference sequence). V was clipped by 5 bases and J by 4 bases; unmatched bases: 6. The CDR3 has 16 residues.

CDR3 protein: CASSPTRDRGYGYTF. DNA for the CDR3: TGTGCCAGCAGCCCAACCCGGGACAGGGGGTATGGCTACACCTTC. This chain uses TRBV7-8 with TRBJ1-2, with 11 bases matching TRBD1. The CDR3 has 15 amino acids. With V trimmed by 5 bases and J by 5 bases, 7 bases remained unmatched. The V gene's germline CDR1 is SGHVS and CDR2 FQNEAQ.

The chain recombines TRBV28 with TRBJ2-7; 13 positions agree with TRBD2. CDR3 length: 14 residues. V lost 4 bases and J lost 6; bases outside the gene matches: 3. Per germline, CDR1 MDHEN and CDR2 SYDVKM. Here the CDR3 reads CASSWTSGSFEQYF. The CDR3 DNA reads TGTGCCAGCAGTTGGACTAGCGGGAGTTTCGAGCAGTACTTC.

The chain combines TRBV19 with TRBJ2-3, with TRBD2 identical over 10 bases. V was clipped by 7 bases and J by 3 bases; unmatched bases: 7. Germline assignment: CDR1 LNHDA and CDR2 SQIVND (reference sequence). CDR3 size: 15 residues. The CDR3 protein is CASIPSGSGTDTQYF. The CDR3, as DNA: TGTGCCAGTATACCTAGCGGGAGCGGAACAGATACGCAGTATTTT.

The chain couples TRBV6-6 to TRBJ2-4; 7 positions agree with TRBD1. The CDR3 length is 14 residues. The germline gives CDR1 MNHNY, CDR2 SVGAGI (reference sequence). V lost 5 bases, J lost 1 base, and 2 bases stayed unmatched. CDR3 protein: CASSRQGAKNIQYF. CDR3 DNA sequence: TGTGCCAGCAGTCGACAGGGTGCCAAAAACATTCAGTACTTC.

This rearrangement joins TRBV27 to TRBJ2-7, with D tentatively TRBD2 (5 bases). There are 15 residues in the CDR3. Germline-derived CDR1 and CDR2 are MNHEY and SMNVEV (reference sequence). V gave up 3 bases and J gave up 4 bases, with 16 bases separating them. This chain's CDR3 is CASSLFVASGYEQYF. The CDR3 nucleotides are TGTGCCAGCAGTTTGTTTGTGGCCAGCGGATACGAGCAGTACTTC.

The V and J genes are TRBV10-3 and TRBJ2-1; TRBD1 matches at 7 bases. The germline CDR1 and CDR2 sequences are ENHRY and SYGVKD. Losses at the gene ends were 7 bases for V and 0 bases for J; bases not matched to a gene: 9. This CDR3 contains 16 residues. The CDR3 here is CAITSPQGDSYNEQFF. The CDR3 bases are TGTGCCATCACCAGCCCTCAGGGGGACTCCTACAATGAGCAGTTCTTC.

The CDR3, as DNA: TGCGCCAGCAGCTTTTCCGGGACAGAGGTCTTGCCCAAAAACATTCAGTACTTC. Translation: CASSFSGTEVLPKNIQYF. J is TRBJ2-4 and V is TRBV5-1, with 7 bases that match TRBD1. The germline gives CDR1 SGHRS, CDR2 YFSETQ. V lost 2 bases to trimming and J lost 2 bases; unmatched junction nucleotides: 13. The CDR3 is made up of 18 amino acids.

The chain's CDR3 is CASSPSLAGTDTQYF. CDR3 DNA: TGTGCCAGCTCACCCTCACTAGCGGGCACAGATACGCAGTATTTT. This chain joins TRBV18 and TRBJ2-3; 8 bases match TRBD2. Trimming cost V 3 bases and J 1 base; bases outside gene matches: 3. The CDR3 contains 15 residues. Germline V gives CDR1 KGHSH, CDR2 LQKENI. The full variable domain, with the rest looked up from reference TRBV18 and TRBJ2-3, is NAGVMQNPRHLVRRRGQEARLRCSPMKGHSHVYWYRQLPEEGLKFMVYLQKENIIDESGMPKERFSAEFPKEGPSILRIQQVVRGDSAAYFCASSPSLAGTDTQYFGPGTRLTVL.